A selection of T cell receptor beta chains follows, all from one sample in a study of T-cell memory formation after mild COVID-19. Using its own MiXCR run on the 5' RACE reads, TCRdb lists one record per CDR3 protein. The sample contains fewer than 450,000 distinct CDR3 sequences, around a fifth of which appear only once. The sample consisted of PBMCs or a T cell subset sorted from them (not recorded which). These receptors originate from an adult woman who had mild COVID-19 (a few samples of this study predate the infection). Cell type and time point are not known. The CDR3 runs from the conserved cysteine through the conserved F or W. The D gene is left open where the match is weak. Not all rows give a size; the values are once, few, many and, for expanded clones, a class.

15	TRBV19	TRBJ2-3	few	TRBD2	CASRAASGRADTQYF	TGTGCCAGTAGAGCGGCTAGCGGGAGAGCAGATACGCAGTATTTT
16	TRBV29-1	TRBJ2-7	-	TRBD2	CSVDGLRTSGTYEQYF	TGCAGCGTTGACGGCTTACGGACTAGCGGGACCTACGAGCAGTACTTC
18	TRBV7-9	TRBJ2-6	-	TRBD1	CASSRMAGQGSGANVLTF	TGTGCCAGCAGCCGCATGGCGGGACAGGGGTCTGGGGCCAACGTCCTGACTTTC
16	TRBV5-6	TRBJ1-2	few	-	CASSLDGRTSNYGYTF	TGTGCCAGCAGCTTGGATGGCCGAACTTCTAACTATGGCTACACCTTC
15	TRBV6-2/TRBV6-3	TRBJ1-4	-	-	CASSYEKTTNEKLFF	TGTGCCAGCAGTTACGAAAAAACAACTAATGAAAAACTGTTTTTT
15	TRBV5-1	TRBJ2-6	-	-	CASNWRGSGANVLTF	TGCGCCAGCAACTGGCGGGGCTCTGGGGCCAACGTCCTGACTTTC
16	TRBV7-9	TRBJ2-3	-	TRBD2	CASSFGSGRAADTQYF	TGTGCCAGCAGCTTCGGGAGCGGGAGGGCGGCAGATACGCAGTATTTT
13	TRBV20-1	TRBJ1-5	-	-	CSASESSNQPQHF	TGCAGTGCTAGCGAGTCTAGCAATCAGCCCCAGCATTTT
16	TRBV14	TRBJ2-7	few	TRBD2	CASSLRTGLGPYEQYF	TGTGCCAGCTCGCTGCGAACCGGACTAGGGCCCTACGAGCAGTACTTC
15	TRBV11-3	TRBJ2-1	-	TRBD2	CASTQREGQKNEQFF	TGTGCCAGCACCCAGCGGGAGGGTCAAAAGAATGAGCAGTTCTTC
11	TRBV10-3	TRBJ1-1	-	-	CAIGWDTEAFF	TGTGCCATCGGGTGGGACACTGAAGCTTTCTTT
19	TRBV5-8	TRBJ2-1	-	-	CASSLASTLAGPSYNEQFF	TGTGCCAGCAGCTTGGCCAGTACCCTGGCGGGCCCCTCCTACAATGAGCAGTTCTTC
13	TRBV7-2	TRBJ2-5	-	-	CASSASMKETQYF	TGTGCCAGCAGCGCCTCAATGAAAGAGACCCAGTACTTC
17	TRBV7-2	TRBJ1-6	-	TRBD1	CASSLGRGTGSNSPLHF	TGTGCCAGCAGCTTGGGGAGAGGGACAGGTTCTAATTCACCCCTCCACTTT
18	TRBV25-1	TRBJ2-7	few	-	CASSEGIFTEKGSYEQYF	TGTGCCAGCAGTGAGGGTATTTTCACAGAGAAAGGCTCCTACGAGCAGTACTTC
14	TRBV18	TRBJ2-1	-	-	CASSLTGPVLEQFF	TGTGCCAGCTCCTTAACCGGACCTGTCTTGGAGCAGTTCTTC
12	TRBV5-1	TRBJ2-7	many	-	CASSLNSYEQYF	TGTGCCAGCAGCCTCAACAGCTACGAGCAGTACTTC
13	TRBV30	TRBJ2-3	few	-	CAWGASGTDTQYF	TGTGCCTGGGGGGCTAGCGGCACAGATACGCAGTATTTT
14	TRBV7-2	TRBJ1-2	-	-	CASSRDRTPGLYTF	TGTGCCAGCAGCCGGGACCGAACCCCAGGTCTCTACACCTTC
15	TRBV5-1	TRBJ1-4	few	-	CASSPSGHGNEKLFF	TGCGCCAGCAGCCCCTCGGGACACGGTAATGAAAAACTGTTTTTT
15	TRBV6-5	TRBJ1-3	few	-	CASRSGRISGNTIYF	TGTGCCAGCAGGTCCGGACGGATCTCTGGAAACACCATATATTTT
16	TRBV11-2	TRBJ2-2	-	-	CASSQADRDYTGELFF	TGTGCCAGCAGCCAAGCGGACAGAGATTACACCGGGGAGCTGTTTTTT
14	TRBV5-4	TRBJ2-3	once	-	CASSFARGPDTQYF	TGTGCCAGCAGCTTCGCCCGGGGCCCAGATACGCAGTATTTT
16	TRBV5-1	TRBJ2-1	-	TRBD2	CASSSIAGYSYNEQFF	TGCGCCAGCAGCTCGATAGCGGGATACTCCTACAATGAGCAGTTCTTC
14	TRBV4-1	TRBJ1-2	-	-	CASSRTGIGYGYTF	TGCGCCAGCAGCCGGACGGGAATAGGATATGGCTACACCTTC
15	TRBV9	TRBJ2-1	few	-	CASSRALEPYNEQFF	TGTGCCAGCAGCAGAGCACTAGAACCCTACAATGAGCAGTTCTTC
14	TRBV4-2	TRBJ2-7	few	TRBD1	CASSSGGPSYEQYF	TGTGCCAGCAGCTCAGGGGGACCTTCCTACGAGCAGTACTTC
15	TRBV7-6	TRBJ2-5	-	-	CASSSEHEFGETQYF	TGTGCCAGCAGCTCCGAACATGAATTTGGAGAGACCCAGTACTTC
16	TRBV27	TRBJ2-4	many	-	CASSLGWATYKNIQYF	TGTGCCAGCAGCCTGGGGTGGGCCACCTACAAAAACATTCAGTACTTC
14	TRBV20-1	TRBJ2-3	-	TRBD1	CSANPQGMTDTQYF	TGCAGTGCTAATCCACAGGGGATGACAGATACGCAGTATTTT
15	TRBV12-5	TRBJ2-7	-	-	CASAPAPGVGILQYF	TGTGCTAGTGCCCCTGCTCCGGGGGTGGGGATACTTCAGTACTTC
16	TRBV6-1	TRBJ1-5	-	-	CASSEYQGPGGWPQHF	TGTGCCAGCAGTGAATATCAGGGGCCCGGTGGGTGGCCCCAGCATTTT
15	TRBV6-6	TRBJ2-5	-	TRBD1	CASSYLGTVQETQYF	TGTGCCAGCAGTTACTTGGGGACAGTTCAAGAGACCCAGTACTTC
12	TRBV29-1	TRBJ1-1	-	TRBD1	CSAQQGDTEAFF	TGCAGCGCCCAACAGGGGGACACTGAAGCTTTCTTT
16	TRBV29-1	TRBJ2-7	few	-	CSVDHQWGLGSTEQYF	TGCAGCGTTGATCATCAGTGGGGCCTTGGATCGACCGAGCAGTACTTC
16	TRBV12-3/TRBV12-4	TRBJ1-5	few	-	CASSKGGALSNQPQHF	TGTGCCAGCAGCAAAGGGGGGGCTTTGAGCAATCAGCCCCAGCATTTT
17	TRBV28	TRBJ2-1	few	-	CASSFPPGAGLYNEQFF	TGTGCCAGCAGTTTCCCTCCAGGGGCAGGGCTGTACAATGAGCAGTTCTTC
16	TRBV6-5	TRBJ2-1	few	TRBD2	CASSPLIAGGIDEQFF	TGTGCCAGCAGTCCCCTAATAGCGGGGGGGATCGATGAGCAGTTCTTC
13	TRBV20-1	TRBJ1-4	few	TRBD1	CSAGQGEWEKLFF	TGCAGTGCGGGTCAGGGGGAATGGGAAAAACTGTTTTTT
16	TRBV27	TRBJ2-7	-	-	CASSLSPATNSYEQYF	TGTGCCAGCAGTTTATCCCCGGCCACAAACTCCTACGAGCAGTACTTC
18	TRBV15	TRBJ2-2	few	-	CATSRVPYSAGVTGELFF	TGTGCCACCAGCAGAGTTCCATACAGTGCCGGGGTGACCGGGGAGCTGTTTTTT
14	TRBV5-1	TRBJ2-1	few	-	CASSFRGEGKRPLF	TGCGCCAGCAGCTTCAGGGGAGAGGGCAAGCGTCCGCTCTTC
14	TRBV5-5	TRBJ1-2	-	-	CASSLRQGVQGYTF	TGTGCCAGCAGCTTGAGGCAGGGAGTCCAAGGCTACACCTTC
16	TRBV20-1	TRBJ1-5	-	TRBD1	CSAVTGGVYSNQPQHF	TGCAGTGCTGTAACAGGGGGGGTTTATAGCAATCAGCCCCAGCATTTT
13	TRBV6-6	TRBJ1-1	many	-	CASSYGQNTEAFF	TGTGCCAGCAGTTACGGACAGAACACTGAAGCTTTCTTT
15	TRBV7-3	TRBJ2-1	-	TRBD1	CASSPVGTGKDEQFF	TGTGCCAGCAGCCCCGTTGGGACAGGGAAGGATGAGCAGTTCTTC
14	TRBV29-1	TRBJ2-2	few	-	CSVEGQGNTGELFF	TGCAGCGTTGAGGGGCAAGGGAACACCGGGGAGCTGTTTTTT
15	TRBV19	TRBJ2-1	many	TRBD2	CASRSAGGPYNEQFF	TGTGCCAGCAGGTCGGCGGGGGGGCCGTACAATGAGCAGTTCTTC
16	TRBV6-5	TRBJ1-3	-	TRBD1	CASSYSGTGGGNTIYF	TGTGCCAGCAGTTACTCTGGGACAGGGGGCGGAAACACCATATATTTT
14	TRBV30	TRBJ2-2	few	TRBD2	CAWSSGRGTGELFF	TGTGCCTGGAGTTCCGGGAGGGGGACCGGGGAGCTGTTTTTT